This is a list of T cell receptor beta chains from one sample in a study of CD8 T cells in ankylosing spondylitis. TCRdb redid the calling of the 5' RACE reads with MiXCR, one entry per CDR3 protein. Seen here are 230,000 or so distinct CDR3 sequences, 20% to 30% observed once, and the top ten hold approximately 0.61%. Source material: blood, either unsorted or a sorted T cell fraction (not recorded which). Receptor source: a male donor with ankylosing spondylitis or in good health (not recorded which). CDR3s include the opening cysteine and the closing phenylalanine or tryptophan. Clone size, where shown, is once, few, many, or a class for clones that have expanded.

size,V,CDR3
.,TRBV4-1,CASSQPLNLGSIQYF
.,TRBV29-1,CSVSGQGYEQYF
few,TRBV29-1,CSVESDRETQYF
.,TRBV3-1,CASAPVGRNFRDTQYF
many,TRBV29-1,CSVGTGGVYNEQFF
.,TRBV12-3/TRBV12-4,CASSLGPLTNTGELFF
many,TRBV29-1,CSVEVGSGGAGIQYF
few,TRBV20-1,CSAGSSGGSSYNEQFF
.,TRBV12-3/TRBV12-4,CASSRPIADNTDTQYF
many,TRBV20-1,CSAQDREDYEQYF
.,TRBV5-6,CASSRGPTEAFF
few,TRBV12-3/TRBV12-4,CASRVGLSNTEAFF
few,TRBV20-1,CSARGTAYTEAFF
.,TRBV19,CASSMRQGRVNEQFF
many,TRBV30,CAWSVSQETQYF
many,TRBV20-1,CSARSQSSVYEQYF
many,TRBV20-1,CSAEDRGRTDTQYF
many,TRBV27,CASSLRPLGQGGETQYF
many,TRBV20-1,CSATWDRVRDTQYF
few,TRBV12-3/TRBV12-4,CASSLAGPSSYF
many,TRBV7-2,CASSPPGSPGELFF
few,TRBV10-3,CASRTGDDEQFF
few,TRBV29-1,CSVPGTGGASNEKLFF
many,TRBV12-3/TRBV12-4,CASTRTRTSNEQFF
.,TRBV12-3/TRBV12-4,CATLAQGQGGETQYF
many,TRBV28,CASSPRTGPYEQYF
many,TRBV29-1,CSVDLEGGGNEQFF
.,TRBV6-5,CASSSGISAPYEQYF
.,TRBV5-1,CASSEGTSGDTQYF
many,TRBV11-2,CASSTGGGVAYFPYF
many,TRBV24-1,CATSDSNPAGRGRENIQYF